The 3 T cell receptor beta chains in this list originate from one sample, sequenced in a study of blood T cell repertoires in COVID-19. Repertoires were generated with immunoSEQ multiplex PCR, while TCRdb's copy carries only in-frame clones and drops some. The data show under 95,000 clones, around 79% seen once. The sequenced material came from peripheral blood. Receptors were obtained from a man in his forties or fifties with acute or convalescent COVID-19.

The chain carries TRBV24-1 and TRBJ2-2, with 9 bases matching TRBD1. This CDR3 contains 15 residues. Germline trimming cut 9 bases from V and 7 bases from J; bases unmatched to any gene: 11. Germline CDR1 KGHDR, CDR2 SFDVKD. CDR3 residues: CATSPGQGIFGELFF. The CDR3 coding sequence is TGTGCCACCTCTCCGGGACAGGGTATATTCGGGGAGCTGTTTTTT.

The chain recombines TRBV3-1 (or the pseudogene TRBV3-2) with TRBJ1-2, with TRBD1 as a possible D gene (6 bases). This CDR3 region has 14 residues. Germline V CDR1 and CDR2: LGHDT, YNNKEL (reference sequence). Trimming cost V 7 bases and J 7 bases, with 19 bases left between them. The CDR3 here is CASTDEGVNGGYTF. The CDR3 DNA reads TGTGCCAGCACCGACGAGGGGGTTAACGGTGGCTACACCTTC.

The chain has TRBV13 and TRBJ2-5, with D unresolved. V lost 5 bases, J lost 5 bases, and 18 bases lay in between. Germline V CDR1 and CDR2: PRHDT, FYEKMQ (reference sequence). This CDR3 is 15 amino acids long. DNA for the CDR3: TGTGCCAGCAGCCCGACCGGATCCGCCGGGGAGACCCAGTACTTC. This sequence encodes CASSPTGSAGETQYF.